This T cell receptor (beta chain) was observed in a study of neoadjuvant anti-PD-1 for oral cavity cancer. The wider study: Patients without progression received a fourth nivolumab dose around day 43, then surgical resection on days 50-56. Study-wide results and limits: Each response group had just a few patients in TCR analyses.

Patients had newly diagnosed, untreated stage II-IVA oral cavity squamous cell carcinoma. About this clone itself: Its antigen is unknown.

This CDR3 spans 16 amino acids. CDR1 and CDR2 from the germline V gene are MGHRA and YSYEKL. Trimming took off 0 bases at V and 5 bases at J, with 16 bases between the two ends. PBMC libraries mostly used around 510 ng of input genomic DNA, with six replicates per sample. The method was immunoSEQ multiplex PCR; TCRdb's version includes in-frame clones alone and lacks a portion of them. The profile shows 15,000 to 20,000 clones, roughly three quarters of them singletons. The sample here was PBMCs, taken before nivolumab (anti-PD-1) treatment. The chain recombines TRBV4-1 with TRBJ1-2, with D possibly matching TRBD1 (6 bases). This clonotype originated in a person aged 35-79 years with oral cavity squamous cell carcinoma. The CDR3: CASSQEVGALDYGYTF. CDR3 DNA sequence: TGCGCCAGCAGCCAAGAGGTGGGGGCCTTGGATTATGGCTACACCTTC.